The clone carrying this T cell receptor beta chain appeared many times. Its specificity is unknown. The data were obtained in a study of prognosis after radiotherapy for stage I lung cancer. Background on the study: Medical inoperability applied to all of the non-small cell lung cancer patients. No patient had concurrent therapy with stereotactic body radiotherapy.

Amplicons of TCR beta CDR3 were generated from genomic DNA by two-round multiplex PCR. Primers were specific to each TRBV and TRBJ gene in first-round PCR. TCRdb recomputed calls from the multiplex PCR reads with MiXCR, one row per CDR3 protein. The data show roughly 12,000 distinct CDR3 sequences, with roughly a third seen just once and under 70% held by the top ten. Broader study findings: There were reportedly differences in TRBV and TRBJ gene usage between patients with and without metastases.

This CDR3 comprises 15 residues. The V and J ends lost 4 bases and 2 bases respectively, with 13 bases between them. Germline V gene data show CDR1 as MNHNS and CDR2 as SASEGT. The chain combines TRBV6-1 with TRBJ2-3, with TRBD2 as a possible D gene (6 bases). This clonotype was sampled from a donor at least 50 years old with non-small cell lung cancer. The material was PBMCs, obtained before or after stereotactic body radiation therapy (not recorded which). The CDR3 DNA reads TGTGCCAGCAGTGTTTCGGCGGGACCCACAGATACGCAGTATTTT. Its protein is CASSVSAGPTDTQYF.